The rows below give T cell receptor beta chains drawn from one sample of a study of immune reconstitution after stem cell transplant in scleroderma. In TCRdb, the RT-PCR reads were re-called with MiXCR into one record per CDR3 protein. The sample shows a few thousand distinct CDR3 sequences, roughly 8% of them seen only once. The sample here was taken before or after autologous hematopoietic stem cell transplantation (not recorded which). These receptors all come from a male donor with systemic sclerosis. Both conserved end residues are part of each CDR3. D genes are given only for firm matches. For some rows the clone size is stated as once, few or many, or as a class when expanded; others skip it.

D gene | J gene | clone size | CDR3 length | V gene | CDR3 DNA | CDR3 protein
. | TRBJ2-7 | few | 13 | TRBV6-6 | TGTGCCAGCAGTTACTCTCGGACATACGAGCAGTACTTC | CASSYSRTYEQYF
TRBD1 | TRBJ1-2 | few | 14 | TRBV7-9 | TGTGCCAGCAGCTCGGGACAGGGGAGCAGTGGCTACACCTTC | CASSSGQGSSGYTF
TRBD1 | TRBJ2-7 | . | 14 | TRBV7-6 | TGTGCCAGCAGCTTAGGGGACAGACCCTACGAGCAGTACTTC | CASSLGDRPYEQYF
. | TRBJ1-6 | medium-sized | 13 | TRBV28 | TGTGCCAGCAGTTTCGGGTGGGGTTCACCCCTCCACTTT | CASSFGWGSPLHF
. | TRBJ1-5 | few | 17 | TRBV28 | TGTGCCAGCAGTCCCCCCGTAAGGGGACGGATGAATCAGCCCCAGCATTTT | CASSPPVRGRMNQPQHF
TRBD1 | TRBJ1-5 | medium-sized | 14 | TRBV10-2 | TGCGCCAGCAGTGAGGAGGCAGCAGGGGGTCCCCAGCATTTT | CASSEEAAGGPQHF
. | TRBJ1-1 | medium-sized | 12 | TRBV20-1 | TGCAGTGCTAGAGACGGGAACACTGAAGCTTTCTTT | CSARDGNTEAFF
. | TRBJ1-5 | few | 14 | TRBV12-3/TRBV12-4 | TGTGCCAGCAGTGAGGCGGGGTGGGGTCAGCCCCAGCATTTT | CASSEAGWGQPQHF
. | TRBJ1-2 | . | 12 | TRBV5-4 | TGTGCCAGCAGCGGGGCAGTCTATGGCTACACCTTC | CASSGAVYGYTF
. | TRBJ2-1 | medium-sized | 14 | TRBV7-2 | TGTGCCAGCAGCTTAGGAGTAGGCTTCAATGAGCAGTTCTTC | CASSLGVGFNEQFF
. | TRBJ1-1 | medium-sized | 14 | TRBV20-1 | TGCAGTGCTAGAGATGAAGGGAGGAGGACTGAAGCTTTCTTT | CSARDEGRRTEAFF
. | TRBJ2-7 | few | 13 | TRBV6-2/TRBV6-3 | TGTGCCAGCAGCCCCGGGGTGCCCTACGAGCAGTACTTC | CASSPGVPYEQYF
. | TRBJ2-1 | hyperexpanded | 13 | TRBV29-1 | TGCAGCGTTGCTGACCTTCGAGGGGATGAGCAGTTCTTC | CSVADLRGDEQFF
. | TRBJ2-1 | medium-sized | 13 | TRBV6-2/TRBV6-3 | TGTGCCAGCAGTCAGGACAGCTACAATGAGCAGTTCTTC | CASSQDSYNEQFF
. | TRBJ1-4 | medium-sized | 17 | TRBV5-1 | TGCGCCAGCAGCTTGGAGCTTCTTGACAGCTTCAATGAAAAACTGTTTTTT | CASSLELLDSFNEKLFF
. | TRBJ2-1 | few | 13 | TRBV9 | TGTGCCAGCAGCGTAGTCAAATCGGGTGAGCAGTTCTTC | CASSVVKSGEQFF
TRBD1 | TRBJ2-5 | medium-sized | 15 | TRBV3-1 | TGTGCCAGCAGCCGAGACAGGGCGTACCAAGAGACCCAGTACTTC | CASSRDRAYQETQYF
TRBD1 | TRBJ1-1 | medium-sized | 14 | TRBV11-2 | TGTGCCAGCAGCTCGGGGACAGGGGCCACTGAAGCTTTCTTT | CASSSGTGATEAFF
TRBD1 | TRBJ2-5 | . | 14 | TRBV7-8 | TGTGCCAGCAGCTCACACAGGGGCCGAGAGACCCAGTACTTC | CASSSHRGRETQYF
. | TRBJ1-1 | . | 15 | TRBV5-1 | TGCGCCAGCAGCGCGGAGGGACACGTGAACACTGAAGCCTTCTTT | CASSAEGHVNTEAFF
TRBD1 | TRBJ2-7 | medium-sized | 15 | TRBV6-1 | TGTGCCAGCAGTGATCCGACAGGGACGTCCTACGAGCAGTACTTC | CASSDPTGTSYEQYF
. | TRBJ1-2 | . | 12 | TRBV20-1 | TGCAGTGGGGGGGCGTCTAGTGGTGGCTACACCTTC | CSGGASSGGYTF
. | TRBJ2-6 | few | 16 | TRBV10-3 | TGTGCCATCAGTGAGTCAGGCAGCTCTGGGGCCAACGTCCTGACTTTC | CAISESGSSGANVLTF
. | TRBJ1-1 | medium-sized | 15 | TRBV5-5 | TGTGCCAGCAGCTGGCTGGGTACGAGGGACACTGAAGCTTTCTTT | CASSWLGTRDTEAFF
. | TRBJ2-5 | . | 18 | TRBV7-3 | TGTGCCAGCAGCGCGACCGGAGTCGGGGTCGGAAAACAAGAGACCCAGTACTTC | CASSATGVGVGKQETQYF